Shown below are 29 T cell receptor beta chains from a single sample sequenced in a study of OX40 agonist ivuxolimab in advanced cancers. Sequencing was performed with immunoSEQ multiplex PCR; in TCRdb, only in-frame clones are kept and a portion is missing. The table records 75,000 to 100,000 clones, approximately 80% of them present only once. Specimen: CD4+ or CD8+ T cells sorted from blood, collected in a trial of the OX40 agonist ivuxolimab. These receptors all stem from an adult with an advanced solid tumor such as melanoma, head and neck, liver or kidney cancer.

The CDR3 region has the DNA TGTGCCAGCAGCTTAGCGGGGCAGTCCTATGGCTACACCTTC. Residues: CASSLAGQSYGYTF. The chain couples TRBV27 to TRBJ1-2; D may be TRBD1 (5 bases). This CDR3 comprises 14 residues. Trimming cost V 6 bases and J 4 bases, with 15 bases left between them. CDR1 is MNHEY and CDR2 is SMNVEV in the germline V gene (reference sequence).

The chain recombines TRBV27 with TRBJ1-2; weak D call: TRBD1 (6 bases). V was pared by 6 bases and J by 0 bases, with 14 bases between. The CDR3 is made up of 15 amino acids. Germline CDR1 MNHEY, CDR2 SMNVEV (reference sequence). Here the CDR3 DNA reads TGTGCCAGCAGCCGACAGGCACCACCTAACTATGGCTACACCTTC. Encoded protein: CASSRQAPPNYGYTF.

The V and J genes are TRBV7-9 and TRBJ1-2; 7 bases map to TRBD1. This CDR3 has 14 residues. Trimming removed 3 bases from V and 6 bases from J; junction bases left unmatched: 7. Germline V gene sequence: CDR1 SEHNR, CDR2 FQNEAQ (reference sequence). CDR3 in amino acids: CASSLNQGVDGYTF. In nucleotides, the CDR3 is TGTGCCAGCAGCTTGAATCAGGGGGTCGATGGCTACACCTTC.

This rearrangement joins TRBV7-2 to TRBJ2-3; TRBD2 agrees at 13 bases. CDR1 is SGHTA and CDR2 is FQGNSA in the germline V gene. The CDR3 runs 17 residues. With 6 bases clipped from V and 1 base from J, the junction kept 7 bases outside the gene matches. The CDR3 region has the DNA TGTGCCAGCAGTCGATCTGGACTAGCGGGGGGCACAGATACGCAGTATTTT. As protein: CASSRSGLAGGTDTQYF.

The V gene is TRBV27, the J gene TRBJ2-7; TRBD2 is a possible D gene (5 bases). The CDR3 extends over 13 amino acids. The V and J ends lost 3 bases and 6 bases respectively, with 12 bases between them. In germline, CDR1 is MNHEY, CDR2 SMNVEV (reference sequence). In DNA form, the CDR3 reads TGTGCCAGCAGTTTGGGAGCCCTCTCCGAGCAGTACGTC. Translated: CASSLGALSEQYV.

This clone was detected a few times. The chain carries TRBV7-9 and TRBJ1-5; no clear D. This CDR3 has 13 amino acids. V shed 2 bases and J shed 6 bases, with 8 bases lying between them. Germline V gene sequence: CDR1 SEHNR, CDR2 FQNEAQ (reference sequence). The CDR3 nucleotides read TGTGCCAGCAGCTTAAAGGAGGCTCAGCCCCAGCATTTT. Protein product: CASSLKEAQPQHF.

This sequence joins TRBV28 and TRBJ1-1, with 8 nucleotides matching TRBD1. Germline-derived CDR1 and CDR2 are MDHEN and SYDVKM. This CDR3 has 14 residues. V was pared by 6 bases and J by 5 bases, with 8 bases of the junction left unmatched. Written as DNA, the CDR3 is TGTGCCAGCAGCACTGGACAGGGAACGACTGAAGCTTTCTTT. It specifies CASSTGQGTTEAFF.

The chain has TRBV28 and TRBJ2-2; TRBD1 or TRBD2 may be the D gene (6 bases each). Germline CDR1 MDHEN, CDR2 SYDVKM. V lost 5 bases and J 5 bases, leaving 18 bases between the germline ends. The CDR3 is 16 amino acids. The CDR3 bases are TGTGCCAGCAGTCCCTGGAGGGGGGAAGGAACCGGGGAGCTGTTTTTT. As protein: CASSPWRGEGTGELFF.

CDR3 DNA: TGTGCCAGCAGCTCAGCCATAGGAGGAGCAGGGGCAGATACGCAGTATTTT. Encoded protein: CASSSAIGGAGADTQYF. The chain links TRBV7-2 to TRBJ2-3; TRBD1 is a possible D gene (6 bases). V was pared by 4 bases and J by 4 bases, with 21 bases between. Germline CDR1 is SGHTA and CDR2 is FQGNSA. The CDR3 loop spans 17 amino acids.

V usage is TRBV5-6 and J usage is TRBJ1-1; TRBD1 might be the D (5 bases). V was clipped by 2 bases and J by 1 base, with 15 bases between them. This CDR3 is built from 16 residues. Germline loops: CDR1 SGHDT, CDR2 YYEEEE. The CDR3 sequence is CASSFVGGKGNTEAFF. DNA of the CDR3: TGTGCCAGCAGCTTTGTTGGGGGTAAAGGGAACACTGAAGCTTTCTTT.

This clone was seen just once. This rearrangement joins TRBV28 to TRBJ1-2; TRBD1 matches 10 bases. V lost 6 bases and J lost 4; bases outside the gene matches: 5. CDR1 is MDHEN and CDR2 is SYDVKM in the germline V gene. This CDR3 is 14 amino acids long. CDR3 DNA: TGTGCCAGCAGGCCCGGGACAGGGGTCTATGGCTACACCTTC. Translating gives CASRPGTGVYGYTF.

The chain employs TRBV12-5 and TRBJ2-5; 9 bases agree with TRBD1. The CDR3 is made up of 14 amino acids. With V trimmed by 6 bases and J by 2 bases, 4 bases remained unmatched. Germline CDR1 is LGHNT and CDR2 is FRNRAP. For the CDR3, the DNA is TGTGCTAGTGGCTCCGGGACAGGGCAAGAGACCCAGTACTTC. It is translated as CASGSGTGQETQYF.

This clone appeared once. This CDR3 is CASSFGQVNTGELFF. CDR3 nucleotide sequence: TGCGCCAGCAGCTTCGGACAGGTGAACACCGGGGAGCTGTTTTTT. V gene TRBV5-1 combines with J gene TRBJ2-2, with 7 nucleotides matching TRBD1. The ends lost 2 bases at V and 1 base at J; junction bases unmatched: 2. This CDR3 is built from 15 residues. Germline CDR1 reads SGHRS; CDR2 reads YFSETQ. Full variable domain (rest looked up from reference TRBV5-1 and TRBJ2-2): KAGVTQTPRYLIKTRGQQVTLSCSPISGHRSVSWYQQTPGQGLQFLFEYFSETQRNKGNFPGRFSGRQFSNSRSEMNVSTLELGDSALYLCASSFGQVNTGELFFGEGSRLTVL.

The V call is TRBV11-2, the J call TRBJ1-6; a possible D gene is TRBD1 (5 bases). Germline CDR1 is SGHAT and CDR2 is FQNNGV. V lost 1 base, J lost 8 bases, and 15 bases lay in between. The CDR3 spans 16 residues. For the CDR3, the DNA is TGTGCCAGCAGCTTAGTGGTGGCAGGGCGGTATTCACCCCTCCACTTT. Encoded protein: CASSLVVAGRYSPLHF.

The CDR3 coding sequence is TGTGCCATCAGCTCACTAGCCTTTCTTCGGGAGACCCAGTACTTC. Translated, it gives CAISSLAFLRETQYF. This chain links TRBV10-3 with TRBJ2-5, with D possibly being TRBD2 (6 bases). Trimming took 6 bases from V and 5 from J, leaving 19 bases between them. CDR1 and CDR2 from the germline V gene are ENHRY and SYGVKD. The CDR3 is 15 residues long.

This clone was found once. J is TRBJ1-1 and V is TRBV4-3; D ambiguous. Germline V gene lookup returns CDR1 LGHNA and CDR2 YSLEER. CDR3 size: 13 residues. V was shortened by 0 bases and J by 8 bases, with 10 bases between the two germline ends. The CDR3 region has the DNA TGCGCCAGCAGCCAAGATGCACGTAGAGAAGCTTTCTTT. It codes for CASSQDARREAFF.

The rearrangement links TRBV5-8 to TRBJ2-3, with 9 bases that match TRBD1. In germline, CDR1 is SGHTS, CDR2 YDEGEE. The CDR3 consists of 17 residues. Unmatched junction bases numbered 15, after V lost 4 bases and J lost 6 bases. The DNA for the CDR3 is TGTGCCAGCAGCCCAGCAGGGAACAGGGGGCAAGGGGATACGCAGTATTTT. As protein: CASSPAGNRGQGDTQYF.

V and J are TRBV6-5 and TRBJ1-3, with TRBD1 matching over 7 bases. The trim removed 5 bases at V and 4 bases at J, leaving 5 bases unmatched. The length of the CDR3 is 14 residues. Looked up from germline, CDR1 is MNHEY and CDR2 is SVGAGI. The CDR3 DNA reads TGTGCCAGCAGTCGGGGGACAGTAGGAAACACCATATATTTT. Amino acid sequence: CASSRGTVGNTIYF.

Of note for this clone: The junction differs from germline at one of its ends, possibly a read error. The chain has TRBV7-8 and TRBJ2-7; TRBD1 matches at 10 bases. The CDR3 covers 12 residues. Germline-derived CDR1 and CDR2 are SGHVS and FQNEAQ. The chain's CDR3 is CASSRTGTGEHF. The CDR3 region has the DNA TGTGCCAGCAGCCGGACGGGGACAGGGGAGCACTTC.

The chain couples TRBV14 to TRBJ2-2, with 9 bases fitting TRBD1. The V gene's germline CDR1 is SGHDN and CDR2 FVKESK. CDR3 length equals 16 residues. Trimming removed 1 base from V and 6 bases from J; junction bases left unmatched: 6. CDR3: CASSQAQGAGAGELFF. CDR3 sequence (DNA): TGTGCCAGCAGCCAAGCACAGGGGGCAGGGGCCGGGGAGCTGTTTTTT. The full variable domain, in which reference TRBV14 and TRBJ2-2 provide the parts outside the CDR3, is EAGVTQFPSHSVIEKGQTVTLRCDPISGHDNLYWYRRVMGKEIKFLLHFVKESKQDESGMPNNRFLAERTGGTYSTLKVQPAELEDSGVYFCASSQAQGAGAGELFFGEGSRLTVL.

In this sample, this clone turned up once. The CDR3 loop reads CASKLRGTGHSGANVLTF. CDR3 nucleotide sequence: TGTGCCAGCAAACTAAGGGGGACAGGCCACTCTGGGGCCAACGTCCTGACTTTC. The J gene is TRBJ2-6, the V gene TRBV27; 8 bases are a match to TRBD1. Looked up from germline, CDR1 is MNHEY and CDR2 is SMNVEV (reference sequence). Losses at the gene ends were 7 bases for V and 0 bases for J; bases not matched to a gene: 11. The CDR3 length is 18 residues. Full variable domain (missing parts from reference TRBV27 and TRBJ2-6): EAQVTQNPRYLITVTGKKLTVTCSQNMNHEYMSWYRQDPGLGLRQIYYSMNVEVTDKGDVPEGYKVSRKEKRNFPLILESPSPNQTSLYFCASKLRGTGHSGANVLTFGAGSRLTVL.

The gene calls are TRBV29-1 and TRBJ1-4, with D uncertain. Between the trimmed V and J ends, which lost 6 bases and 7 bases, there was a span of 15 bases. The germline CDR1 and CDR2 sequences are SQVTM and ANQGSEA. The CDR3 runs to 13 residues. CDR3 in amino acids: CSVWAHGTEKLFF. CDR3 DNA sequence: TGCAGCGTCTGGGCTCACGGTACTGAAAAACTGTTTTTT. Full variable domain (rest looked up from reference TRBV29-1 and TRBJ1-4): SAVISQKPSRDICQRGTSLTIQCQVDSQVTMMFWYRQQPGQSLTLIATANQGSEATYESGFVIDKFPISRPNLTFSTLTVSNMSPEDSSIYLCSVWAHGTEKLFFGSGTQLSVL.

V usage is TRBV5-5 and J usage is TRBJ2-5; TRBD1 aligns across 11 bases. The CDR3 has 16 amino acids. CDR1 SGHKS and CDR2 YYEKEE come from the germline V gene (reference sequence). Trimming at V came to 4 bases and at J to 0 bases, leaving 5 bases not matched to a gene. The CDR3 DNA is TGTGCCAGCAGCCCCGGGGACAGGGGGTACCAAGAGACCCAGTACTTC. It is translated as CASSPGDRGYQETQYF.

This clone appeared a few times. J is TRBJ2-5 and V is TRBV19; D remains unclear. This CDR3 comprises 16 residues. Germline CDR1 and CDR2: LNHDA and SQIVND (reference sequence). The V end was cut by 6 bases, the J end by 0 bases, with 17 bases between. The CDR3 DNA is TGTGCCAGTAGGGTCCTACTCCCTCCTTACCAAGAGACCCAGTACTTC. This sequence encodes CASRVLLPPYQETQYF.

The chain carries TRBV4-3 and TRBJ2-5; TRBD1 might be the D (5 bases). Looked up from germline, CDR1 is LGHNA and CDR2 is YSLEER. The CDR3 is made up of 15 amino acids. The V end was cut by 3 bases, the J end by 1 base, with 12 bases between. For the CDR3, the DNA is TGCGCCAGCAGCCAGATTCGACAGCCCCAAGAGACCCAGTACTTC. Protein sequence: CASSQIRQPQETQYF.

The J gene is TRBJ1-2, the V gene TRBV6-5; tentative D call: TRBD1 (6 bases). CDR3 size: 13 residues. In germline, CDR1 is MNHEY, CDR2 SVGAGI. Trimming took 2 bases from V and 11 from J, leaving 15 bases between them. CDR3 nucleotides: TGTGCCAGCAGTTACCTCGGGACAAGGTCATACACCTTC. It translates to CASSYLGTRSYTF.

The V and J genes are TRBV28 and TRBJ1-1; D is perhaps TRBD1 (5 bases). The CDR3 is 15 amino acids. V lost 5 bases to trimming and J lost 1 base, with 14 bases between them. Germline CDR1 is MDHEN and CDR2 is SYDVKM. The chain's CDR3 is CASSGGGQANTEAFF. The CDR3 DNA reads as TGTGCCAGCAGTGGGGGGGGTCAGGCGAACACTGAAGCTTTCTTT. Full variable domain (remainder filled in from reference TRBV28 and TRBJ1-1): DVKVTQSSRYLVKRTGEKVFLECVQDMDHENMFWYRQDPGLGLRLIYFSYDVKMKEKGDIPEGYSVSREKKERFSLILESASTNQTSMYLCASSGGGQANTEAFFGQGTRLTVV.

V usage is TRBV7-3 and J usage is TRBJ2-3; no clear D. Trimming shortened V by 6 bases and J by 0 bases, and 13 bases separated the two germline ends. Germline V gene data show CDR1 as SGHTA and CDR2 as FQGTGA. This CDR3 region has 15 residues. DNA of the CDR3: TGTGCCAGCAGGCACGGAGCGCGGAGCACAGATACGCAGTATTTT. The encoded protein is CASRHGARSTDTQYF.

In DNA, the CDR3 is TGTGCCATCAGTGAGACCCCAGGGGGGAACACTGAAGCTTTCTTT. Its protein product is CAISETPGGNTEAFF. The chain combines TRBV10-3 with TRBJ1-1, with 7 bases lining up with TRBD1. This CDR3 is built from 15 residues. CDR1 ENHRY and CDR2 SYGVKD come from the germline V gene. With V trimmed by 2 bases and J by 1 base, 4 bases remained unmatched.